The clone carrying this T cell receptor (beta chain) has only a few counts. What it recognizes is unknown. This sample stems from a study of Ad26.COV2.S vaccination and SARS-CoV-2 variants. About the research overall: Intramuscular Ad26.COV2.S at 5x10^10 or 1x10^11 viral particles. Study-level results: Breadth, reportedly substantial, characterized the spike-specific CD8+ and CD4+ T cell responses after vaccination.

The CDR3 consists of 12 residues. Losses at the gene ends were 3 bases for V and 7 bases for J; bases not matched to a gene: 3. Germline V CDR1 and CDR2: SGHNT, YYREEE (reference sequence). The method was immunoSEQ multiplex PCR; TCRdb's version includes in-frame clones alone and lacks a portion of them. The sample has 350,000 to 500,000 clones, about 90% seen once; the top ten hold roughly 4.3%. The treatment: some 20 received Ad26.COV2.S at low or high dose, single or two shots; roughly five received placebo; per-sample allocation not given. All samples were drawn on day 63, counting from the first vaccine or placebo injection. Donation came from an adult in Boston who was aged 18-55 years. The vaccine antigen was prefusion-stabilized Wuhan SARS-CoV-2 spike.

V is TRBV5-4 and J is TRBJ2-7; TRBD2 matches at 8 bases. The receptor comes from a person between 18 and 65 years old who received the Ad26.COV2.S COVID-19 vaccine or a placebo. The sequencing used peripheral blood, collected in a trial of Ad26.COV2.S vaccine versus placebo. CDR3 sequence reads: CASSSGLAEQYF. In nucleotides, the CDR3 is TGTGCCAGCAGCTCTGGACTAGCAGAGCAGTACTTC. The entire variable domain, with the rest obtained from reference TRBV5-4 and TRBJ2-7, is as follows: ETGVTQSPTHLIKTRGQQVTLRCSSQSGHNTVSWYQQALGQGPQFIFQYYREEENGRGNFPPRFSGLQFPNYSSELNVNALELDDSALYLCASSSGLAEQYFGPGTRLTVT.